This T cell receptor (beta chain) comes out of a study of blood T cell repertoires in COVID-19. In the study overall: Collection of acute and convalescent COVID-19 samples took place in the United States, Italy and Spain. PBMCs, B-cell-depleted T cells, or T cells provided the cDNA or gDNA that made up the material.

This CDR3 spans 19 amino acids. Germline values: CDR1 WNHNN, CDR2 SYGVQD (reference sequence). V lost 0 bases and J lost 0; bases outside the gene matches: 5. The authors' processing: Cell counts per sample came from amplifying reference gene primers. Using immunoSEQ multiplex PCR, the repertoire was profiled, and TCRdb retains in-frame clones only, with some absent. For V, J and clone size, that table is used; D and trimming come from the DNA. The table shows fewer than 250,000 clones, with about 90% occurring only once. The chain uses TRBV10-1 and TRBJ2-1, with 13 bases fitting TRBD2. The sequence derives from a woman in her fifties or sixties with acute or convalescent COVID-19. Specimen: peripheral blood. CDR3 loop: CASSESGLAGATSYNEQFF. The CDR3, as DNA: TGCGCCAGCAGTGAGTCTGGACTAGCGGGGGCGACCTCCTACAATGAGCAGTTCTTC.